The 27 T cell receptor beta chains reported below all come from one sample, sequenced in a study of CD8 T cells in ankylosing spondylitis. Their antigens are not known. Study findings and constraints: Characteristic, it appeared, of ankylosing spondylitis blood was a TCR beta motif of eight highly homologous variants.

TCRdb used MiXCR to reprocess the 5' RACE reads, holding one entry per CDR3 protein. The repertoire holds about 840,000 distinct CDR3 sequences, with roughly 10% as singletons. Specimen: blood, either unsorted or a sorted T cell fraction (not recorded which). The receptor set was obtained from a male donor with ankylosing spondylitis.

This clonotype occurred many times. The chain uses TRBV2 and TRBJ2-7; perhaps TRBD2 as D (6 bases). V lost 4 bases, J lost 4 bases, and 14 bases lay in between. The germline V gene encodes CDR1 SNHLY and CDR2 FYNNEI. The CDR3 loop spans 14 amino acids. The CDR3 nucleotides are TGTGCCAGCAGTGGGCCCAAAGGAGGGTACGAGCAGTACTTC. It yields the protein CASSGPKGGYEQYF.

The table lists this clonotype with many counts. This rearrangement joins TRBV20-1 to TRBJ1-4; D not resolved. The germline V gene has CDR1 DFQATT and CDR2 SNEGSKA (reference sequence). V dropped 5 bases and J dropped 10 bases, with 17 bases sitting between them. The CDR3 contains 13 residues. CDR3 sequence: CSASSNPLGKLFF. DNA for the CDR3: TGCAGTGCTTCTAGTAACCCCTTGGGAAAACTGTTTTTT.

This clonotype has only a few counts. The CDR3 coding sequence is TGCAGTGCTGCTTGGACAGGGGGTTTTAGCAATCAGCCCCAGCATTTT. Protein product: CSAAWTGGFSNQPQHF. The gene calls are TRBV20-1 and TRBJ1-5, with 10 bases aligning to TRBD1. The CDR3 covers 16 residues. Trimming at V came to 5 bases and at J to 0 bases, leaving 7 bases not matched to a gene. The germline gives CDR1 DFQATT, CDR2 SNEGSKA (reference sequence).

The chain is built from TRBV6-6 and TRBJ2-1, with D unclear. CDR1 and CDR2 (germline): MNHNY, SVGAGI (reference sequence). Deletions cut 2 bases from V and 9 bases from J, with 8 bases between. The CDR3 consists of 12 residues. The CDR3 reads CASSYDQSEQFF. The CDR3 DNA reads as TGTGCCAGCAGTTACGACCAGAGTGAGCAGTTCTTC.

J is TRBJ2-5 and V is TRBV28; TRBD2 agrees at 8 bases. The CDR3 is 12 amino acids. Per the germline V gene, CDR1 is MDHEN and CDR2 is SYDVKM. Losses at the gene ends were 8 bases for V and 7 bases for J; bases not matched to a gene: 6. CDR3 sequence (DNA): TGTGCCAGCTCCGGGAGGGTGGCGACCCAGTACTTC. Protein product: CASSGRVATQYF.

The J gene is TRBJ1-2, the V gene TRBV20-1; D gene unclear. Germline V gene lookup returns CDR1 DFQATT and CDR2 SNEGSKA (reference sequence). The CDR3 runs to 12 residues. V gave up 5 bases and J gave up 4 bases, with 11 bases separating them. CDR3: CSAPNPSYGYTF. CDR3 DNA sequence: TGCAGTGCTCCGAATCCCTCCTATGGCTACACCTTC.

V gene TRBV4-3 combines with J gene TRBJ2-1, with unresolved D. Trimming took off 0 bases at V and 3 bases at J, with 12 bases between the two ends. Germline assignment: CDR1 LGHNA and CDR2 YSLEER. This CDR3 comprises 16 residues. The CDR3 DNA sequence: TGCGCCAGCAGCCAAGAAGTTTGGGCAGGCTACAATGAGCAGTTCTTC. Its translation is CASSQEVWAGYNEQFF.

The rearrangement joins TRBV28 to TRBJ2-7, with a possible D match to TRBD1 (5 bases). The CDR3 spans 12 residues. V was trimmed by 5 bases and J by 6 bases, leaving 11 bases between them. Germline V gene lookup returns CDR1 MDHEN and CDR2 SYDVKM. The CDR3 is CASSPGWGEQYF. The CDR3 nucleotides read TGTGCCAGCAGTCCAGGGTGGGGCGAGCAGTACTTC.

Only a few counts were recorded for this clonotype. V and J are TRBV11-2 and TRBJ1-2; 8 bases agree with TRBD1. The CDR3 sequence is 14 residues long. Looked up from germline, CDR1 is SGHAT and CDR2 is FQNNGV. V was clipped by 4 bases and J by 6 bases; unmatched bases: 7. The CDR3 region is CASSSWLTGDGYTF. CDR3 in DNA: TGTGCCAGCAGCTCGTGGTTGACAGGGGATGGCTACACCTTC.

This clonotype was detected only a few times. The genes are TRBV27 and TRBJ2-3; D gene uncertain. Germline loops: CDR1 MNHEY, CDR2 SMNVEV (reference sequence). The V gene lost 5 bases and the J gene lost 8 bases, with 14 bases spanning the gap. The CDR3 is made up of 13 amino acids. Here the CDR3 DNA reads TGTGCCAGCAGTCCCCGACCGTCGGGTACGCAGTATTTT. This sequence encodes CASSPRPSGTQYF.

This clonotype was counted only a few times. The CDR3 spells CASSRQLALSDTQYF. CDR3 coding DNA: TGTGCCAGCAGTCGCCAACTAGCGCTCTCAGATACGCAGTATTTT. The chain has TRBV12-3 or TRBV12-4 and TRBJ2-3, with 7 bases fitting TRBD2. The CDR3 loop spans 15 amino acids. J was trimmed by 4 bases and V by 5 bases; bases with no gene match: 9.

V and J are TRBV18 and TRBJ2-5; 12 nucleotides agree with TRBD2. V was clipped by 3 bases and J by 5 bases; unmatched bases: 10. The CDR3 loop spans 17 amino acids. The V gene's germline CDR1 is KGHSH and CDR2 LQKENI. This chain's CDR3 is CASSPMGLAGWKETQYF. CDR3 nucleotides: TGTGCCAGCTCACCCATGGGACTAGCGGGTTGGAAGGAGACCCAGTACTTC. The full variable domain, with the rest looked up from reference TRBV18 and TRBJ2-5, is NAGVMQNPRHLVRRRGQEARLRCSPMKGHSHVYWYRQLPEEGLKFMVYLQKENIIDESGMPKERFSAEFPKEGPSILRIQQVVRGDSAAYFCASSPMGLAGWKETQYFGPGTRLLVL.

This clonotype showed up just a few times. V is TRBV5-1 and J is TRBJ2-7; maybe TRBD1 (6 bases). Germline V gene data show CDR1 as SGHRS and CDR2 as YFSETQ. V gave up 3 bases and J gave up 7 bases, with 17 bases separating them. CDR3 length equals 14 residues. Here the CDR3 reads CASSSPEQGGEQYF. Here the CDR3 DNA reads TGCGCCAGCAGCTCCCCGGAACAGGGTGGAGAGCAGTACTTC.

This clonotype came up many times. CDR3 region: CASSEQGDFGAFF. CDR3 DNA: TGTGCCAGCAGCGAACAAGGTGATTTTGGGGCTTTCTTT. This rearrangement joins TRBV12-3 or TRBV12-4 to TRBJ1-1; no firm D call. This CDR3 is built from 13 residues. The ends were cut back, 6 bases at V and 11 bases at J, with 19 bases in the middle.

V and J are TRBV11-2 and TRBJ2-5; D not certain. The V gene lost 5 bases and the J gene lost 5 bases, with 15 bases spanning the gap. Germline V CDR1 and CDR2: SGHAT, FQNNGV. This CDR3 is built from 14 residues. CDR3 sequence (DNA): TGTGCCAGCAGCGATATCGCTCTCGGGGAGACCCAGTACTTC. The encoded protein is CASSDIALGETQYF.

The chain joins TRBV29-1 to TRBJ2-5; TRBD1 agrees at 8 bases. After removal of 7 bases from V and 1 base from J, the junction contained 8 bases not matched to a gene. CDR3 length: 14 residues. Germline CDR1 and CDR2: SQVTM and ANQGSEA. In DNA, the CDR3 is TGCAGCGCCGGACAGGGTCGGTCCCAAGAGACCCAGTACTTC. This sequence encodes CSAGQGRSQETQYF.

This clonotype was recorded a few times. The CDR3 DNA reads TGTGCCAGTAGTATAGAAAGAGCAGGGACCGATGAGCAGTTCTTC. Its protein product is CASSIERAGTDEQFF. The chain is built from TRBV19 and TRBJ2-1; the D call may be TRBD1 or TRBD2 (5 bases each). Germline V lookup: CDR1 LNHDA, CDR2 SQIVND (reference sequence). The CDR3 covers 15 residues. V lost 0 bases and J lost 8, with 14 bases in between.

This clonotype occurred many times. This sequence joins TRBV7-9 and TRBJ1-1; TRBD1 might be the D (6 bases). The germline V and J ends were trimmed by 1 base and 1 base, with 10 bases remaining between them. Germline assignment: CDR1 SEHNR and CDR2 FQNEAQ (reference sequence). The CDR3 loop spans 15 amino acids. The CDR3 loop is CASSLGRGSNTEAFF. As DNA, the CDR3 is TGTGCCAGCAGCTTAGGGAGGGGGTCGAACACTGAAGCTTTCTTT.

This clonotype was recorded a few times. The CDR3 DNA is TGTGCCAGCAGTCGGACAGGCGGTATAGTTAACTATGGCTACACCTTC. Its protein is CASSRTGGIVNYGYTF. This chain links TRBV7-2 with TRBJ1-2, with 7 bases aligning to TRBD1. The CDR3 is 16 residues long. J gave up 1 base and V 6 bases, and 11 bases lay outside the gene matches. Germline CDR1 is SGHTA and CDR2 is FQGNSA.

This clonotype turned up a few times. The chain is built from TRBV29-1 and TRBJ2-1; D ambiguous. Deletions cut 6 bases from V and 13 bases from J, with 25 bases between. Per germline, CDR1 SQVTM and CDR2 ANQGSEA. The CDR3 is 14 residues long. The chain's CDR3 is CSVRLDLRPAPQFF. As DNA, the CDR3 is TGCAGCGTGCGACTGGACCTGCGCCCCGCCCCACAGTTCTTC.

This clonotype was seen only a few times. The V and J genes are TRBV2 and TRBJ2-4; a weak D match, TRBD2 (6 bases). The V gene lost 6 bases and the J gene lost 0 bases, with 15 bases spanning the gap. The CDR3 has 16 residues. Germline assignment: CDR1 SNHLY and CDR2 FYNNEI. The CDR3 sequence is CASRLERRGAKNIQYF. In DNA, the CDR3 is TGTGCCAGCAGGCTCGAACGGAGGGGAGCCAAAAACATTCAGTACTTC.

This chain links TRBV7-2 with TRBJ2-7, with 7 bases matching TRBD2. Trimming removed 3 bases from V and 0 bases from J; junction bases left unmatched: 5. This CDR3 region has 15 residues. CDR1 is SGHTA, CDR2 FQGNSA, per germline. CDR3 sequence reads: CASSFASGTSYEQYF. CDR3 DNA: TGTGCCAGCAGCTTTGCTAGCGGTACCTCCTACGAGCAGTACTTC.

This chain uses TRBV7-2 with TRBJ1-5; 10 bases are shared with TRBD1. Unmatched junction bases numbered 8, after V lost 5 bases and J lost 7 bases. Germline CDR1 SGHTA, CDR2 FQGNSA. The CDR3 has 15 residues. The CDR3 DNA reads TGTGCCAGCAGCACGGACCGGGACAGGGGACAGCCCCAGCATTTT. Translated, it gives CASSTDRDRGQPQHF. The complete variable domain, with remaining parts taken from reference TRBV7-2 and TRBJ1-5, reads GAGVSQSPSNKVTEKGKDVELRCDPISGHTALYWYRQSLGQGLEFLIYFQGNSAPDKSGLPSDRFSAERTGGSVSTLTIQRTQQEDSAVYLCASSTDRDRGQPQHFGDGTRLSIL.

This clonotype was found a few times. The chain combines TRBV28 with TRBJ2-7; D not resolved. This CDR3 contains 12 residues. Trimming pared 4 bases from V and 7 bases from J, leaving 11 bases between. The V gene's germline CDR1 is MDHEN and CDR2 SYDVKM. CDR3 protein: CASSSPVREQYF. The CDR3 nucleotides read TGTGCCAGCAGTTCTCCCGTACGGGAGCAGTACTTC.

This clonotype showed up just once. V gene TRBV7-4 combines with J gene TRBJ1-5, with D possibly being TRBD1 (5 bases). The CDR3 consists of 17 residues. The germline V gene encodes CDR1 SGHVT and CDR2 SQSDAQ. V lost 1 base to trimming and J lost 3 bases, with 16 bases between them. In nucleotides, the CDR3 is TGTGCCAGCAGCTTAGAAAGCCTCGGCAGGGACAATCAGCCCCAGCATTTT. Translation: CASSLESLGRDNQPQHF.

The chain joins TRBV4-3 to TRBJ2-1; D is unresolved. Germline V gene data show CDR1 as LGHNA and CDR2 as YSLEER. The V and J ends lost 5 bases and 5 bases respectively, with 10 bases between them. The CDR3 runs 13 residues. CDR3 in DNA: TGCGCCAGCAGCTACCGGGTGCACAATGAGCAGTTCTTC. Protein: CASSYRVHNEQFF.

In its sample, this clonotype was seen a few times. The J gene is TRBJ1-2, the V gene TRBV20-1; maybe TRBD1 (5 bases). CDR1 is DFQATT and CDR2 is SNEGSKA in the germline V gene (reference sequence). This CDR3 contains 12 residues. V was shortened by 5 bases and J by 5 bases, with 12 bases between the two germline ends. This chain's CDR3 is CSAYDRLYGYTF. The CDR3 DNA follows: TGCAGTGCTTATGACAGACTGTATGGCTACACCTTC.